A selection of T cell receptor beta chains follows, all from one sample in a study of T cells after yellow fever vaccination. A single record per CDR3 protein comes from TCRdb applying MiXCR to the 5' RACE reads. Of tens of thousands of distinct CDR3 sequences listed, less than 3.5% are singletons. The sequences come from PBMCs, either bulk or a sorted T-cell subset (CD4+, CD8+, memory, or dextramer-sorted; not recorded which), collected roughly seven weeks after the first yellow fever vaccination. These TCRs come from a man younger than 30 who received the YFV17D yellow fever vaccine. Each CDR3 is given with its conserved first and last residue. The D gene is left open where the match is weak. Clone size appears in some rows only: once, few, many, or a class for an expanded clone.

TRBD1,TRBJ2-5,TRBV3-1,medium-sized,CASSQKMDRETQYF,TGTGCCAGCAGCCAAAAAATGGACAGGGAGACCCAGTACTTC
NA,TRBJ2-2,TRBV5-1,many,CASSPERWNTGELFF,TGCGCCAGCAGCCCCGAGAGGTGGAACACCGGGGAGCTGTTTTTT
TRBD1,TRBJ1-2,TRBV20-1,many,CSARQGADYGYTF,TGCAGTGCCCGACAGGGAGCGGACTATGGCTACACCTTC
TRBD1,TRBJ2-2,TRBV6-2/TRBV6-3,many,CASSYRRQGPTGELFF,TGTGCCAGCAGTTATCGGAGACAGGGGCCCACCGGGGAGCTGTTTTTT
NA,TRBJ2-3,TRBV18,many,CASSPKGRKQYF,TGTGCCAGCTCACCAAAGGGGCGCAAGCAGTATTTT
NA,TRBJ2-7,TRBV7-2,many,CASSFYYEQYF,TGTGCCAGCAGCTTTTACTACGAGCAGTACTTC
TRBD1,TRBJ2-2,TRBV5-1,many,CASSLSGTAVSGELFF,TGCGCCAGCAGCTTATCCGGGACAGCAGTCTCCGGGGAGCTGTTTTTT
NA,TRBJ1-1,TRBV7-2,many,CASSFIGRAEAFF,TGTGCCAGCAGCTTTATCGGTAGGGCTGAAGCTTTCTTT
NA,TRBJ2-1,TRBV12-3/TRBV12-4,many,CASTLPAGTDNEQFF,TGTGCCAGCACTCTACCGGCGGGGACCGACAATGAGCAGTTCTTC
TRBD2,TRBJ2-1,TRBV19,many,CASSGLAGYNEQFF,TGTGCCAGTAGTGGACTAGCGGGGTACAATGAGCAGTTCTTC
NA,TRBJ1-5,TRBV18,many,CASSPGPPARPQHF,TGTGCCAGCTCACCGGGTCCCCCGGCAAGACCCCAGCATTTT
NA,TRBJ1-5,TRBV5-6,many,CASSLGPGVNQPQHF,TGTGCCAGCAGCTTGGGGCCGGGGGTTAATCAGCCCCAGCATTTT
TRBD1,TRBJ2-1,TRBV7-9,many,CASSLGRGGLNEQFF,TGTGCCAGCAGCTTAGGGAGAGGGGGCTTGAATGAGCAGTTCTTC
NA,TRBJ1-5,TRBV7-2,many,CASSLAGQPQHF,TGTGCCAGCAGCTTAGCTGGGCAGCCCCAGCATTTT
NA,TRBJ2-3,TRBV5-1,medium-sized,CASSLALLSGTDTQYF,TGCGCCAGCAGCTTGGCCCTTCTATCGGGCACAGATACGCAGTATTTT
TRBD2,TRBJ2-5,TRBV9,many,CASSRGGTSGETQYF,TGTGCCAGCAGCAGGGGGGGGACTAGCGGGGAGACCCAGTACTTC
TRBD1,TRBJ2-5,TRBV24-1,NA,CATRSTGEVETQYF,TGTGCCACCAGATCGACAGGGGAGGTAGAGACCCAGTACTTC
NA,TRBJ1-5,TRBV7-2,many,CASSIPGDQPQHF,TGTGCCAGCAGCATCCCAGGGGATCAGCCCCAGCATTTT
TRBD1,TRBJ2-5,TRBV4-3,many,CASSQEKTGAQYF,TGCGCCAGCAGCCAAGAAAAAACAGGGGCCCAGTACTTC
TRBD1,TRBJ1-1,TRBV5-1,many,CASSSTGRILNTEAFF,TGCGCCAGCAGCTCGACAGGGAGGATTTTGAACACTGAAGCTTTCTTT
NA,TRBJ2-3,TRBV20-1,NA,CSASLLGVLGTDTQYF,TGCAGTGCTAGTCTCCTTGGGGTCCTTGGCACAGATACGCAGTATTTT
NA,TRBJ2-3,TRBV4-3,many,CASSQDGLSWGTDTQYF,TGCGCCAGCAGCCAAGACGGGCTTAGTTGGGGCACAGATACGCAGTATTTT
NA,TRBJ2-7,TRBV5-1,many,CASSLESGRREQYF,TGCGCCAGCAGCTTGGAATCAGGGCGGCGCGAGCAGTACTTC
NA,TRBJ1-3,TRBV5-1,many,CASSLGPENTIYF,TGCGCCAGCAGCTTGGGGCCAGAAAACACCATATATTTT
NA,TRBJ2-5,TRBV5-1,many,CASSLAQLRETQYF,TGCGCCAGCAGCTTGGCACAGCTCCGGGAGACCCAGTACTTC
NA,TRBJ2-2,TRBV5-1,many,CASSLTARRATGELFF,TGCGCCAGCAGCCTGACCGCTCGACGGGCCACCGGGGAGCTGTTTTTT
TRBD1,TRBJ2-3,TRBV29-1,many,CSVGTGEVDTQYF,TGCAGCGTCGGGACAGGGGAGGTAGATACGCAGTATTTT
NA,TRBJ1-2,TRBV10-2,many,CASSESWPTGGYTF,TGCGCCAGCAGTGAGTCATGGCCCACCGGGGGCTACACCTTC
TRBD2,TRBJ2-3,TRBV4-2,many,CASSQALAGGTDTQYF,TGTGCCAGCAGCCAAGCACTAGCGGGGGGTACAGATACGCAGTATTTT
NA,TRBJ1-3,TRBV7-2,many,CASSFRVEYGNTIYF,TGTGCCAGCAGCTTCAGGGTCGAATATGGAAACACCATATATTTT
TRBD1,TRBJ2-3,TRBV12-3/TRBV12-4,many,CASSSGQSTDTQYF,TGTGCCAGCAGTTCGGGACAGAGCACAGATACGCAGTATTTT
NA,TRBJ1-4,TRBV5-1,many,CASSLDGTTNEKLFF,TGCGCCAGCAGCTTGGACGGAACAACTAATGAAAAACTGTTTTTT
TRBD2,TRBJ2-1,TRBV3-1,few,CASTQAPGAGAYNEQFF,TGTGCCAGCACCCAAGCTCCGGGAGCGGGGGCCTACAATGAGCAGTTCTTC
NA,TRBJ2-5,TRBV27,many,CASSLISQETQYF,TGTGCCAGCAGTTTGATCTCCCAAGAGACCCAGTACTTC
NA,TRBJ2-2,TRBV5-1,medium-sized,CASSLNTGELFF,TGCGCCAGCAGCTTAAACACCGGGGAGCTGTTTTTT
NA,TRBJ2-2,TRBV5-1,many,CASSLGPRGSGELFF,TGCGCCAGCAGCTTGGGTCCCAGAGGGAGCGGGGAGCTGTTTTTT
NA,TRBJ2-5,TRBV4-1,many,CASSHRDLWETQYF,TGCGCCAGCAGCCACCGGGACCTCTGGGAGACCCAGTACTTC
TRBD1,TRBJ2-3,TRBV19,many,CASSSRGITDTQYF,TGTGCCAGTAGTAGCAGGGGGATTACAGATACGCAGTATTTT
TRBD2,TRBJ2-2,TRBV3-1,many,CASSPPLRRGGLLGELFF,TGTGCCAGCAGCCCCCCGTTGAGGCGGGGGGGCCTACTCGGGGAGCTGTTTTTT
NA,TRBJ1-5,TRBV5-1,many,CASSLGGDHQPQHF,TGCGCCAGCAGCTTAGGCGGGGATCATCAGCCCCAGCATTTT
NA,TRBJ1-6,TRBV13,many,CASSSRPDSPYSPLHF,TGTGCCAGCAGCTCGAGACCGGACAGTCCATATTCACCCCTCCACTTT
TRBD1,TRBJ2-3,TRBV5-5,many,CASSLVGQLSDTQYF,TGTGCCAGCAGCTTGGTGGGACAGCTATCAGATACGCAGTATTTT
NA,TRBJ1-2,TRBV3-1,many,CASSHEGGYTF,TGTGCCAGCAGCCACGAAGGGGGCTACACCTTC
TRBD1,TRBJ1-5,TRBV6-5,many,CASSYSINLIRDRGKPQHF,TGTGCCAGCAGTTACTCGATAAACCTAATCCGGGACAGGGGGAAGCCCCAGCATTTT
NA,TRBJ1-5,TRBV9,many,CASSVQHDQPQHF,TGTGCCAGCAGCGTTCAGCACGATCAGCCCCAGCATTTT
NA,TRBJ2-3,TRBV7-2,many,CASSSYLADTQYF,TGTGCCAGCAGCTCCTACTTGGCGGATACGCAGTATTTT